What follows is one T cell receptor (beta chain) and its context. The antigen remains undetermined. This specimen comes from a study of shared clonotypes between healthy human individuals. Overall study context: Each donor contributed plates that comprised three CD4 naive, three CD4 memory, two CD8 naive and one CD8 memory. Study observations and caveats: With a few donors compared, roughly 5% of naive CD4 clonotypes were shared.

The CDR3 has 13 amino acids. Germline V gives CDR1 SEHNR, CDR2 FQNEAQ (reference sequence). Trimming removed 2 bases at V and 9 bases at J, with 14 bases between. Assay runs were performed at deep level. Each PCR replicate from the sorted subsets contained about 200 ng DNA, which is about 31,000 T cell genomes. Profiled with immunoSEQ multiplex PCR; TCRdb holds only in-frame clones, not every one. In the table there are about 590,000 clones, around 95% of which are singletons. CD45RO-negative, CCR7-selected cells formed the naive CD8 fraction, which excluded terminally differentiated effector memory CD45RA+ cells.

V is TRBV7-9 and J is TRBJ2-7, with D perhaps TRBD1 (5 bases). The sample taken for sequencing was naive CD8+ T cells sorted from blood. The receptor was derived from a woman in her 30s in good health. Here the CDR3 reads CASSLSGQAVQYF. CDR3 nucleotide sequence: TGTGCCAGCAGCTTATCCGGACAAGCCGTGCAGTACTTC. The complete variable domain, with remaining parts taken from reference TRBV7-9 and TRBJ2-7, reads DTGVSQNPRHKITKRGQNVTFRCDPISEHNRLYWYRQTLGQGPEFLTYFQNEAQLEKSRLLSDRFSAERPKGSFSTLEIQRTEQGDSAMYLCASSLSGQAVQYFGPGTRLTVT.